This T cell receptor beta chain came from a study of shared clonotypes between healthy human individuals. Turning to the study itself: Contributing individuals were two females and three males aged 18 to 49. Researchers assigned three CD4 naive, three CD4 memory, two CD8 naive and one CD8 memory plate to each donor.

Generated by immunoSEQ multiplex PCR, the TCRdb table keeps only in-frame clones and is missing some. The profile shows about 2.3 million clones, 85% to 95% of them singletons. A CD45RA-negative memory subset and a CD45RA+ naive subset were separated from the CD4+ cells. Findings and limits, study-wide: Clonotypes not shared had lower generation probabilities than those common to all four donors.

The ends were cut back, 4 bases at V and 5 bases at J, with 17 bases in the middle. This CDR3 contains 15 residues. CDR1 SGHDN and CDR2 FVKESK come from the germline V gene. Note on this clone: The antigen is unknown.

Sequenced material: naive CD4+ T cells from PBMCs. Sample subset: CD45RA+ positively selected. The chain combines TRBV14 with TRBJ1-1; possibly TRBD1 for D (5 bases). The sequence was obtained from a man younger than 35 in good health. Some clones in this sample may be carry-over from other donors' samples. The CDR3 loop is CASSPLGALGTEAFF. As DNA, the CDR3 is TGTGCCAGCAGCCCCTTAGGGGCGCTTGGGACTGAAGCTTTCTTT.